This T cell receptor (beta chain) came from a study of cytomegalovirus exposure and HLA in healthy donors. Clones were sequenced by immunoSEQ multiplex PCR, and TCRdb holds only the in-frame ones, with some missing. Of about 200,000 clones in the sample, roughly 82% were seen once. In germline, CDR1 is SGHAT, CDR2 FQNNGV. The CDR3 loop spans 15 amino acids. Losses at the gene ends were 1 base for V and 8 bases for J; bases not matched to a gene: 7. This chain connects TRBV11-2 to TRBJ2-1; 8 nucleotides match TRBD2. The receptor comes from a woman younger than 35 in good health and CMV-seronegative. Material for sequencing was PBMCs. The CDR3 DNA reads TGTGCCAGCAGCTTAGTACTAGCGGACGGCCATGAGCAGTTCTTC. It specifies CASSLVLADGHEQFF.